Below are 22 T cell receptor beta chains sequenced from a single sample in a study of Graves' ophthalmopathy and Graves' hyperthyroidism. Scientists amplified the TCR beta CDR3 regions from RNA transcripts. HTBI-primed first-round RT-PCR preceded second-round multiplex PCR. TCRdb re-derived calls from the multiplex PCR reads in MiXCR, one entry per CDR3 protein. Of about 600,000 distinct CDR3 sequences in the sample, under 40% were seen once. Sequenced: peripheral blood or thyroid tissue (not recorded which). The receptors shown here come from an adult man with Graves' hyperthyroidism.

This clonotype was found a few times. In DNA, the CDR3 is TGCAGTGCTAGAGAAAGGGGTCCCGGGACAGGGGGCTACGAGCAGTACTTC. This gives the protein CSARERGPGTGGYEQYF. The gene calls are TRBV20-1 and TRBJ2-7; 11 nucleotides agree with TRBD1. CDR3 length equals 17 residues. CDR1 and CDR2 from the germline V gene are DFQATT and SNEGSKA (reference sequence). Trimming removed 0 bases from V and 3 bases from J; junction bases left unmatched: 10.

The gene calls are TRBV7-2 and TRBJ2-5; 12 nucleotides line up with TRBD2. The CDR3 is 16 residues long. Trimming removed 5 bases from V and 4 bases from J; junction bases left unmatched: 8. CDR1 and CDR2 from the germline V gene are SGHTA and FQGNSA. The CDR3 bases are TGTGCCAGCAGCCCGACTAGCGGGGGCCGAGGAGAGACCCAGTACTTC. This translates into CASSPTSGGRGETQYF.

CDR3 DNA: TGTGCCACCAGCAATGCCGGGACAGGGACGGGCGGCTACACCTTC. Encoded protein: CATSNAGTGTGGYTF. The rearrangement links TRBV15 to TRBJ1-2; 9 nucleotides match TRBD1. The V gene end was trimmed by 4 bases and the J gene end by 8 bases; junction bases not matched to a gene: 11. The CDR3 has 15 residues. Germline-derived CDR1 and CDR2 are LNHNV and YYDKDF (reference sequence).

This clonotype showed up many times. The CDR3 loop reads CASSVTTGELAPLHF. The CDR3 nucleotides are TGTGCCAGCAGCGTTACGACAGGAGAGTTGGCACCCCTCCACTTT. The rearrangement uses TRBV7-8 and TRBJ1-6, with a tentative D call TRBD1 (6 bases). Germline assignment: CDR1 SGHVS and CDR2 FQNEAQ. The CDR3 length is 15 residues. Trimming pared 5 bases from V and 11 bases from J, leaving 19 bases between.

This clonotype occurred many times. The chain employs TRBV15 and TRBJ2-5; a possible D gene is TRBD1 (5 bases). The germline V and J ends were trimmed by 1 base and 5 bases, with 14 bases remaining between them. Per germline, CDR1 LNHNV and CDR2 YYDKDF (reference sequence). The CDR3 extends over 15 amino acids. The CDR3 nucleotides are TGTGCCACCAGCAGAGGGGCAGGGCGTAGCGAGACCCAGTACTTC. Protein sequence: CATSRGAGRSETQYF.

This clonotype has a count of ten or more. This rearrangement joins TRBV7-8 to TRBJ1-2; D gene uncertain. CDR1 SGHVS and CDR2 FQNEAQ come from the germline V gene. V lost 4 bases and J 4 bases, leaving 10 bases between the germline ends. The CDR3 contains 13 residues. As DNA, the CDR3 is TGTGCCAGCAGCTCGGACCGGAGCTATGGCTACACCTTC. Encoded protein: CASSSDRSYGYTF.

Of note for this clonotype: Its ends do not fully match the called genes, so a read error is possible. This rearrangement joins TRBV7-9 to TRBJ2-7, with a weak D call TRBD2 (5 bases). Germline CDR1 is SEHNR and CDR2 is FQNEAQ (reference sequence). The CDR3 is 14 residues long. The CDR3 protein is CASSLNRESHERYF. For the CDR3, the DNA is TGTGCCAGCAGCTTAAACCGGGAATCCCACGAGCGGTACTTC.

The sample holds many counts of this clonotype. The chain couples TRBV6-6 to TRBJ1-1; possible D gene TRBD1, 5 bases. With 6 bases removed from V and 11 bases from J, the gap between germline ends came to 19 bases. The CDR3 runs to 13 residues. The germline gives CDR1 MNHNY, CDR2 SVGAGI (reference sequence). The CDR3 bases are TGTGCCAGCAGCTTTCGGGACGCCCCAGGCGCTTTCTTT. Translating gives CASSFRDAPGAFF.

In its sample, this clonotype was seen a few times. The CDR3 nucleotides read TGTGCCAGCAGTCCCCGACTAGCGGGGGTCAATGAGCAGTTCTTC. Its translation: CASSPRLAGVNEQFF. This sequence joins TRBV11-1 and TRBJ2-1; TRBD2 matches at 12 bases. This CDR3 is built from 15 residues. Per germline, CDR1 SGHAT and CDR2 FQDESV (reference sequence). With V trimmed by 6 bases and J by 6 bases, 6 bases remained unmatched.

This clonotype was counted a few times. The V and J genes are TRBV7-3 and TRBJ2-3, with TRBD2 matching 7 bases. V lost 9 bases, J lost 2 bases, and 2 bases stayed unmatched. There are 12 residues in the CDR3. Germline CDR1 reads SGHTA; CDR2 reads FQGTGA. CDR3 region: CASRDYTDTQYF. CDR3 sequence (DNA): TGTGCCAGTAGGGACTACACAGATACGCAGTATTTT. Filled out from reference TRBV7-3 and TRBJ2-3, the complete variable domain reads GAGVSQTPSNKVTEKGKYVELRCDPISGHTALYWYRQSLGQGPEFLIYFQGTGAADDSGLPNDRFFAVRPEGSVSTLKIQRTERGDSAVYLCASRDYTDTQYFGPGTRLTVL.

The chain has TRBV19 and TRBJ1-1; possible D gene TRBD1, 6 bases. CDR3 size: 17 residues. Germline V gene lookup returns CDR1 LNHDA and CDR2 SQIVND (reference sequence). V lost 5 bases and J 4 bases, leaving 23 bases between the germline ends. The CDR3 DNA sequence: TGTGCCAGTAGTGCCCGTCGGACAGCGAGATGGGTCACTGAAGCTTTCTTT. Its translation: CASSARRTARWVTEAFF.

The chain combines TRBV11-3 with TRBJ1-1; D is possibly TRBD1 (6 bases). Germline loops: CDR1 SGHNT, CDR2 YENEEA. V was trimmed by 1 base and J by 4 bases, leaving 19 bases between them. The CDR3 extends over 17 amino acids. In nucleotides, the CDR3 is TGTGCCAGCAGCTTAGGACGGCAGGGGTGGGTCGGCACTGAAGCTTTCTTT. Translating gives CASSLGRQGWVGTEAFF.

This chain uses TRBV12-3 or TRBV12-4 with TRBJ2-7, with D possibly being TRBD2 (5 bases). This CDR3 has 14 residues. The V gene lost 6 bases and the J gene lost 5 bases, with 17 bases spanning the gap. The CDR3 here is CASSSRGFTHEQYF. The CDR3 nucleotides are TGTGCCAGCAGCTCACGAGGGTTTACCCACGAGCAGTACTTC.

In its sample, this clonotype was seen many times. This chain connects TRBV29-1 to TRBJ2-7, with D perhaps matching TRBD2 (6 bases). Germline assignment: CDR1 SQVTM and CDR2 ANQGSEA. CDR3 length: 13 residues. Trimming took 2 bases from V and 4 from J, leaving 12 bases between them. This CDR3 reads CSVEWGEEYEQYF. CDR3 nucleotides: TGCAGCGTTGAATGGGGGGAGGAGTACGAGCAGTACTTC.

This clonotype was seen many times. This sequence joins TRBV19 and TRBJ1-6; 7 bases match TRBD1. The germline V gene has CDR1 LNHDA and CDR2 SQIVND (reference sequence). V trimming: 5 bases; J trimming: 11 bases; junction bases outside the gene matches: 9. This CDR3 comprises 14 residues. The CDR3 DNA is TGTGCCAGTAGTCGGGACAGCCCAGGGGCACCCCTCCACTTT. This gives the protein CASSRDSPGAPLHF.

This clonotype has more than one count but fewer than ten. The final CDR3 position lacks the conserved phenylalanine or tryptophan, pointing to a likely read error. The chain joins TRBV6-4 to TRBJ2-6; D remains ambiguous. V dropped 5 bases and J dropped 14 bases, with 4 bases sitting between them. Per germline, CDR1 MRHNA and CDR2 SNTAGT. This CDR3 comprises 9 residues. The CDR3: CASSPILTS. The CDR3 DNA reads TGTGCCAGCAGTCCAATCCTGACTAGC.

The table lists this clonotype with many counts. The chain combines TRBV11-1 with TRBJ2-6; no clear D. There are 16 residues in the CDR3. Trimming took 3 bases from V and 2 from J, leaving 11 bases between them. The germline gives CDR1 SGHAT, CDR2 FQDESV (reference sequence). The CDR3 coding sequence is TGTGCCAGCAGCTTTGTGGCTACGGCTGGGGCCAACGTCCTGACTTTC. Translation: CASSFVATAGANVLTF.

This clonotype was seen at least ten times. The genes are TRBV11-2 and TRBJ2-7, with D perhaps being TRBD1 or TRBD2 (7 bases each). Deletions cut 5 bases from V and 3 bases from J, with 20 bases between. Germline loops: CDR1 SGHAT, CDR2 FQNNGV. The CDR3 has 16 amino acids. The CDR3 region has the DNA TGTGCCAGCAGCCCGATAGGGGGCAGGGACTACTACGAGCAGTACTTC. It yields the protein CASSPIGGRDYYEQYF.

The V call is TRBV5-1, the J call TRBJ2-1, with 7 bases identical to TRBD1. V was pared by 0 bases and J by 3 bases, with 9 bases of the junction left unmatched. This CDR3 is built from 17 residues. Looked up from germline, CDR1 is SGHRS and CDR2 is YFSETQ. In nucleotides, the CDR3 is TGCGCCAGCAGCTTGGGCCCCGGGACAGCTAACTACAATGAGCAGTTCTTC. This encodes CASSLGPGTANYNEQFF.

V and J are TRBV25-1 and TRBJ1-2; 12 nucleotides agree with TRBD1. With V trimmed by 5 bases and J by 3 bases, 7 bases remained unmatched. The CDR3 has 16 amino acids. Germline loops: CDR1 MGHDK, CDR2 SYGVNS. CDR3: CASSSPGQGADYGYTF. In nucleotides, the CDR3 is TGTGCCAGCAGTTCACCGGGACAGGGGGCGGACTATGGCTACACCTTC.

V is TRBV5-4 and J is TRBJ2-5; 8 bases match TRBD1. Trimming cost V 4 bases and J 4 bases; bases outside gene matches: 9. CDR1 is SGHNT and CDR2 is YYREEE in the germline V gene (reference sequence). CDR3 length: 15 amino acids. CDR3 amino acids: CASSTGTGGAETQYF. For the CDR3, the DNA is TGTGCCAGCAGCACCGGGACAGGAGGCGCAGAGACCCAGTACTTC.

The gene calls are TRBV7-3 and TRBJ1-2; D call uncertain. Germline V lookup: CDR1 SGHTA, CDR2 FQGTGA. The CDR3 is made up of 16 amino acids. The V and J ends lost 11 bases and 3 bases respectively, with 25 bases between them. CDR3 residues: CAWSGVWMSQDYGYTF. In DNA form, the CDR3 reads TGTGCCTGGAGTGGGGTTTGGATGTCACAAGACTATGGCTACACCTTC.